This TCR beta chain emerged from a study of technical replicates of blood from four donors. This clone has a single count. Deletions cut 5 bases from V and 6 bases from J, with 11 bases between. Germline V gives CDR1 SGHTA, CDR2 FQGTGA. The CDR3 has 13 residues. Generated by immunoSEQ multiplex PCR, the TCRdb table keeps only in-frame clones and is missing some. The sample lists 65,000 to 80,000 clones, roughly 98% occurring once. Input material: T cells isolated from PBMCs. The chain links TRBV7-3 to TRBJ2-1; no clear D gene. The receptor was isolated from a human donor in good health. Here the CDR3 DNA reads TGTGCCAGCAGCGCACCCCCGGGCAATGAGCAGTTCTTC. As protein: CASSAPPGNEQFF.